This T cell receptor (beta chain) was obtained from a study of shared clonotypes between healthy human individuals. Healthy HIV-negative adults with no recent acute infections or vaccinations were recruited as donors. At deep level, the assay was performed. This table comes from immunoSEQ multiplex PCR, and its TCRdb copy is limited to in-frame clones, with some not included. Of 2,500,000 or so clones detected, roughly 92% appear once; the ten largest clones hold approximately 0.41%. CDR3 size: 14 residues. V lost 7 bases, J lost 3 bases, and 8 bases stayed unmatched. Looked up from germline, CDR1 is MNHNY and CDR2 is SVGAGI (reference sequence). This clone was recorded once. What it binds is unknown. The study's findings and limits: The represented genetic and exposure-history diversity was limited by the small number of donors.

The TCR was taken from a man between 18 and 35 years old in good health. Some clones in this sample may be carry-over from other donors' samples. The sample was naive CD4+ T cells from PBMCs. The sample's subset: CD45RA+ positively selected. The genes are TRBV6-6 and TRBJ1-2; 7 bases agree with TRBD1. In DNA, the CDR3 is TGTGCCAGCACTGCGGGACAGAGATACTATGGCTACACCTTC. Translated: CASTAGQRYYGYTF.